The table lists the clone carrying this T cell receptor (beta chain) with a count of one. In the same sample, other DNA sequences code for this CDR3. An assay was performed, and its level was deep. Profiled with immunoSEQ multiplex PCR; TCRdb holds only in-frame clones, not every one. Altogether over a million clones are present, approximately 72% being singletons, with the ten largest covering roughly 1.4%. The sample originates from a study of shared clonotypes between healthy human individuals. Germline V gives CDR1 SGHRS, CDR2 YFSETQ. The germline V and J ends were trimmed by 2 bases and 0 bases, with 2 bases remaining between them. This CDR3 spans 12 amino acids.

The chain uses TRBV5-1 and TRBJ2-5; D not certain. This clonotype was sampled from a young man in good health. The sequenced sample was memory CD4+ T cells sorted from blood. The subset denotes: CD45RA-negative fraction. CDR3 in DNA: TGCGCCAGCAGCTTTGACCAAGAGACCCAGTACTTC. Translating it yields CASSFDQETQYF.